The clone carrying this T cell receptor beta chain was found once. What it binds is not known. The sample's treatment: 15 to 20 received Ad26.COV2.S at low or high dose, single or two shots; 5 received placebo; per-sample allocation not given. Collection of samples fell on day 63 after the first vaccine or placebo injection. Recruitment in Boston yielded a donor of adult age, 18-55 years. The data derive from a study of Ad26.COV2.S vaccination and SARS-CoV-2 variants. Study-level information: Ad26.COV2.S was injected intramuscularly once or twice, 56 days apart.

The table came from immunoSEQ multiplex PCR; TCRdb's copy has only in-frame clones and leaves some out. The sample lists about 420,000 clones, approximately 87% seen once, with 3.6% in the top ten. Points from the study as a whole: The TCR breadth and depth analyses may have understated or missed part of the total T cell responses.

Specimen: peripheral blood, collected in a trial of Ad26.COV2.S vaccine versus placebo. This receptor was taken from a person aged 18-60 years who received the Ad26.COV2.S COVID-19 vaccine or a placebo.

The CDR3 region is CAGTPGAGALDTQYF. In DNA, the CDR3 is TGTGCAGGAACTCCAGGAGCGGGGGCCCTGGATACGCAGTATTTT. The rearrangement links TRBV7-2 to TRBJ2-3; TRBD2 aligns across 8 bases. From germline, CDR1 is SGHTA and CDR2 FQGNSA. The CDR3 loop spans 15 amino acids. The variable domain in full, completed from reference TRBV7-2 and TRBJ2-3, reads GAGVSQSPSNKVTEKGKDVELRCDPISGHTALYWYRQSLGQGLEFLIYFQGNSAPDKSGLPSDRFSAERTGGSVSTLTIQRTQQEDSAVYLCAGTPGAGALDTQYFGPGTRLTVL.